These 23 T cell receptor beta chains were sequenced from one sample in a study of blood T cell repertoires in COVID-19. The method was immunoSEQ multiplex PCR; TCRdb's version includes in-frame clones alone and lacks a portion of them. Here the sample spans around 150,000 clones, approximately 88% being singletons. Sample: peripheral blood. Receptors originate from a woman of 80 years or more with active or convalescent COVID-19.

The chain links TRBV5-1 to TRBJ2-2; the D gene is possibly TRBD1 (5 bases). V lost 0 bases and J lost 2, with 11 bases in between. The germline gives CDR1 SGHRS, CDR2 YFSETQ. The CDR3 is 16 residues long. The CDR3 region is CASSLEPGSNTGELFF. The CDR3 DNA is TGCGCCAGCAGCTTGGAACCAGGGTCTAACACCGGGGAGCTGTTTTTT. The complete variable domain, with remaining parts taken from reference TRBV5-1 and TRBJ2-2, reads KAGVTQTPRYLIKTRGQQVTLSCSPISGHRSVSWYQQTPGQGLQFLFEYFSETQRNKGNFPGRFSGRQFSNSRSEMNVSTLELGDSALYLCASSLEPGSNTGELFFGEGSRLTVL.

The chain combines TRBV4-2 with TRBJ1-4; 9 bases fit TRBD1. With V trimmed by 3 bases and J by 4 bases, 0 bases remained unmatched. Looked up from germline, CDR1 is LGHNA and CDR2 is YNFKEQ. The CDR3 is 14 residues long. CDR3 protein: CASSQGQGNEKLFF. Here the CDR3 DNA reads TGTGCCAGCAGCCAGGGACAGGGTAATGAAAAACTGTTTTTT.

The V and J genes are TRBV6-5 and TRBJ1-4; D ambiguous. The V end lost 4 bases, the J end lost 5 bases, and 14 bases lay between the germline ends. CDR1 is MNHEY, CDR2 SVGAGI, per germline. The CDR3 runs 15 residues. The CDR3 nucleotides are TGTGCCAGCAGTTCCACGGACCGGAGGAATGAAAAACTGTTTTTT. Translation: CASSSTDRRNEKLFF.

The chain recombines TRBV19 with TRBJ2-3; D call uncertain. Trimming cost V 5 bases and J 4 bases, with 10 bases left between them. CDR1 and CDR2 from the germline V gene are LNHDA and SQIVND (reference sequence). The CDR3 runs to 13 residues. CDR3 coding DNA: TGTGCCAGTAGTTCCCGTTATCCAGATACGCAGTATTTT. As protein: CASSSRYPDTQYF.

The rearrangement joins TRBV6-5 to TRBJ1-1; D remains unclear. The CDR3 runs to 14 residues. The V end lost 7 bases, the J end lost 11 bases, and 23 bases lay between the germline ends. Germline assignment: CDR1 MNHEY and CDR2 SVGAGI. The CDR3 DNA is TGTGCCAGCACCGCACCCGGAGTCAAAGGTGGGGCTTTCTTT. Translating gives CASTAPGVKGGAFF.

The chain couples TRBV7-2 to TRBJ1-1; the D gene is possibly TRBD1 (5 bases). V was cut by 1 base and J by 4 bases, with 13 bases left in between. The germline gives CDR1 SGHTA, CDR2 FQGNSA. This CDR3 comprises 15 residues. The CDR3 here is CASSLEAGRVTEAFF. Here the CDR3 DNA reads TGTGCCAGCAGCTTAGAAGCAGGGAGGGTCACTGAAGCTTTCTTT.

V gene TRBV5-1 combines with J gene TRBJ2-2; 9 nucleotides agree with TRBD2. The V and J ends lost 0 bases and 7 bases, in that order; junction bases with no gene match: 7. This CDR3 region has 16 residues. Germline V gives CDR1 SGHRS, CDR2 YFSETQ. CDR3 residues: CASSLDAGGPNGELFF. DNA of the CDR3: TGCGCCAGCAGCTTGGATGCGGGGGGGCCAAACGGGGAGCTGTTTTTT. The full variable domain, completed using reference TRBV5-1 and TRBJ2-2, is KAGVTQTPRYLIKTRGQQVTLSCSPISGHRSVSWYQQTPGQGLQFLFEYFSETQRNKGNFPGRFSGRQFSNSRSEMNVSTLELGDSALYLCASSLDAGGPNGELFFGEGSRLTVL.

The chain employs TRBV19 and TRBJ1-3, with 9 bases that match TRBD1. Losses at the gene ends were 5 bases for V and 2 bases for J; bases not matched to a gene: 13. The CDR3 spans 18 residues. Germline lookup yields CDR1 LNHDA and CDR2 SQIVND (reference sequence). DNA of the CDR3: TGTGCCAGTAGTCCTCGACCCTCCGACAGGGGGGCTGGAAACACCATATATTTT. Protein product: CASSPRPSDRGAGNTIYF. The full variable domain, its missing parts supplied by reference TRBV19 and TRBJ1-3, is DGGITQSPKYLFRKEGQNVTLSCEQNLNHDAMYWYRQDPGQGLRLIYYSQIVNDFQKGDIAEGYSVSREKKESFPLTVTSAQKNPTAFYLCASSPRPSDRGAGNTIYFGEGSWLTVV.

This chain links TRBV18 with TRBJ1-4, with D possibly being TRBD1 (6 bases). The CDR3 has 15 residues. V lost 2 bases and J lost 1, with 8 bases in between. Germline V gene lookup returns CDR1 KGHSH and CDR2 LQKENI. The CDR3 region has the DNA TGTGCCAGCTCACCAGAACAGGGAACTAATGAAAAACTGTTTTTT. Its protein is CASSPEQGTNEKLFF.

The genes are TRBV6-5 and TRBJ2-1; 8 nucleotides line up with TRBD2. J was trimmed by 6 bases and V by 0 bases; bases with no gene match: 7. CDR3 size: 16 residues. The germline V gene encodes CDR1 MNHEY and CDR2 SVGAGI. For the CDR3, the DNA is TGTGCCAGCAGTTACTCGGCAGCGGGGGACCTCAATGAGCAGTTCTTC. This codes for CASSYSAAGDLNEQFF.

This chain links TRBV9 with TRBJ1-5; D possibly corresponds to TRBD1 (5 bases). CDR1 and CDR2 (germline): SGDLS, YYNGEE. The CDR3 has 16 residues. V lost 0 bases and J lost 0, with 10 bases in between. CDR3 DNA sequence: TGTGCCAGCAGCGTAGGGACAAGACATAGCAATCAGCCCCAGCATTTT. Amino acid sequence: CASSVGTRHSNQPQHF.

The genes are TRBV11-2 and TRBJ2-1; maybe TRBD2 (7 bases). The CDR3 length is 16 residues. Between the trimmed V and J ends, which lost 0 bases and 6 bases, there was a span of 15 bases. Germline V gives CDR1 SGHAT, CDR2 FQNNGV. The CDR3 sequence is CASSLDGGAATNEQFF. As DNA, the CDR3 is TGTGCCAGCAGCTTAGATGGGGGGGCTGCGACCAATGAGCAGTTCTTC.

The chain recombines TRBV29-1 with TRBJ2-1; 9 bases map to TRBD2. The CDR3 sequence is 12 residues long. V was clipped by 1 base and J by 14 bases; unmatched bases: 6. Germline V gene data show CDR1 as SQVTM and CDR2 as ANQGSEA. The DNA for the CDR3 is TGCAGCGTTGAAGGTGGCGGGGGGGCAAAGTTCTTC. This translates into CSVEGGGGAKFF.

The rearrangement links TRBV12-5 to TRBJ2-3; 8 bases fit TRBD2. Germline V gene data show CDR1 as LGHNT and CDR2 as FRNRAP. The junction had 3 bases not matched to a gene; V was cut back by 1 base and J by 3 bases. This CDR3 has 15 amino acids. The CDR3 spells CASGLGSGGTDTQYF. CDR3 DNA sequence: TGTGCTAGTGGTTTGGGGAGCGGGGGAACAGATACGCAGTATTTT.

The chain links TRBV5-6 to TRBJ1-1, with D maybe TRBD1 (6 bases). Trimming left V 6 bases short and J 2 bases short, with 17 bases between. The CDR3 totals 15 residues. Germline V gene lookup returns CDR1 SGHDT and CDR2 YYEEEE. CDR3 nucleotide sequence: TGTGCCAGCACCCCGGGTCAGGGGATCAACACTGAAGCTTTCTTT. Its protein product is CASTPGQGINTEAFF.

The V and J genes are TRBV30 and TRBJ2-6; maybe TRBD2 (7 bases). The CDR3 length is 20 residues. The germline V gene has CDR1 GTSNPN and CDR2 SVGIG (reference sequence). The V end was cut by 2 bases, the J end by 0 bases, with 23 bases between. In nucleotides, the CDR3 is TGTGCCTGGAGTAAAGGGGGAGGGGTCTACATCTCCTCTGGGGCCAACGTCCTGACTTTC. As protein: CAWSKGGGVYISSGANVLTF.

The rearrangement links TRBV29-1 to TRBJ1-1; the D gene is possibly TRBD1 (6 bases). V was shortened by 0 bases and J by 6 bases, with 14 bases between the two germline ends. Germline values: CDR1 SQVTM, CDR2 ANQGSEA. The CDR3 is 14 residues long. DNA of the CDR3: TGCAGCGTTGAAGATTGGGTGGGGGCGTCTGAAGCTTTCTTT. Its protein is CSVEDWVGASEAFF.

The chain is built from TRBV19 and TRBJ2-6, with 9 bases aligning to TRBD1. The CDR3 covers 17 residues. Germline CDR1 is LNHDA and CDR2 is SQIVND (reference sequence). V was pared by 3 bases and J by 4 bases, with 7 bases of the junction left unmatched. The CDR3 nucleotides are TGTGCCAGTAGTATCCGTAACAGGGGGCTGGGGGCCAACGTCCTGACTTTC. Amino acids: CASSIRNRGLGANVLTF.

This clone has a handful of counts. This chain links TRBV7-2 with TRBJ1-1; D is perhaps TRBD1 (6 bases). Germline assignment: CDR1 SGHTA and CDR2 FQGNSA. V gave up 1 base and J gave up 5 bases, with 11 bases separating them. This CDR3 is built from 14 residues. As DNA, the CDR3 is TGTGCCAGCAGCTTAGGAGGACAGCTGACTGAAGCTTTCTTT. Amino acid sequence: CASSLGGQLTEAFF.

The rearrangement uses TRBV19 and TRBJ1-4; D perhaps matches TRBD1 (5 bases). CDR1 is LNHDA, CDR2 SQIVND, per germline (reference sequence). The CDR3 sequence is 14 residues long. V dropped 7 bases and J dropped 0 bases, with 9 bases sitting between them. The CDR3 is CASTLRATNEKLFF. The CDR3 DNA is TGTGCCAGTACCCTCAGGGCAACTAATGAAAAACTGTTTTTT.

The rearrangement joins TRBV5-1 to TRBJ2-7; D may be TRBD1 (5 bases). Trimming removed 0 bases from V and 4 bases from J, with 11 bases in between. This CDR3 comprises 14 residues. CDR1 is SGHRS, CDR2 YFSETQ, per germline. CDR3 DNA: TGCGCCAGCAGCTTGGTTCAGGGAATATACGAGCAGTACTTC. It translates to CASSLVQGIYEQYF.

This clone was seen only once. The gene calls are TRBV6-2 or TRBV6-3 and TRBJ2-7, with D perhaps matching TRBD1 (7 bases). V lost 5 bases to trimming and J lost 2 bases, with 22 bases between them. The CDR3 contains 17 residues. Per germline, CDR1 MNHEY and CDR2 SVGEGT. The DNA for the CDR3 is TGTGCCAGCAGTCACCCGGGCCTCAGGGGGGCCACCTACGAGCAGTACTTC. Protein product: CASSHPGLRGATYEQYF.

The chain joins TRBV5-1 to TRBJ2-6, with D hard to call. The CDR3 is made up of 17 amino acids. In germline, CDR1 is SGHRS, CDR2 YFSETQ. Trimming took 0 bases from V and 0 from J, leaving 10 bases between them. In DNA form, the CDR3 reads TGCGCCAGCAGCTTGGATCCAGGTTCCTCTGGGGCCAACGTCCTGACTTTC. Translating gives CASSLDPGSSGANVLTF.